A single sample gave rise to the 13 T cell receptor beta chains below, sequenced in a study of T cells after yellow fever vaccination. TCRdb analysed the 5' RACE reads with MiXCR anew, one entry per CDR3 protein. The sample holds some 200,000 distinct CDR3 sequences; roughly 3.3% are singletons and the top ten take 3.2%. The source material was CD4+ T cells sorted from PBMCs, sampled 10 days after the yellow fever booster vaccination. The receptors were gathered from a man aged 18 to 29 who received the YFV17D yellow fever vaccine.

This clonotype appeared many times. This chain connects TRBV18 to TRBJ2-5; D is uncertain. The V end was cut by 5 bases, the J end by 1 base, with 11 bases between. The CDR3 extends over 14 amino acids. Germline V CDR1 and CDR2: KGHSH, LQKENI. CDR3 coding DNA: TGTGCCAGCTCAAGTCCGACACTCCAAGAGACCCAGTACTTC. This sequence encodes CASSSPTLQETQYF.

This clonotype was seen at least ten times. J is TRBJ2-3 and V is TRBV5-1, with D possibly being TRBD1 or TRBD2 (5 bases each). The length of the CDR3 is 15 residues. The germline V gene encodes CDR1 SGHRS and CDR2 YFSETQ. V was trimmed by 2 bases and J by 0 bases, leaving 10 bases between them. CDR3 region: CASSFWDGSTDTQYF. The CDR3 DNA follows: TGCGCCAGCAGCTTTTGGGACGGTAGCACAGATACGCAGTATTTT.

This chain links TRBV12-3 or TRBV12-4 with TRBJ2-1; D ambiguous. V lost 3 bases, J lost 8 bases, and 5 bases lay in between. The CDR3 is 11 residues long. As DNA, the CDR3 is TGTGCCAGCAGTTTTCGATATGAGCAGTTCTTC. It codes for CASSFRYEQFF.

This clonotype was counted at least ten times. J is TRBJ2-1 and V is TRBV5-1, with D unresolved. The germline V and J ends were trimmed by 2 bases and 8 bases, with 8 bases remaining between them. Germline V gene data show CDR1 as SGHRS and CDR2 as YFSETQ. This CDR3 is 12 amino acids long. The CDR3 here is CASSLNEDEQFF. In DNA form, the CDR3 reads TGCGCCAGCAGCTTAAATGAGGATGAGCAGTTCTTC.

This clonotype was counted a few times. The gene calls are TRBV6-5 and TRBJ1-1; 9 bases line up with TRBD1. Germline CDR1 reads MNHEY; CDR2 reads SVGAGI. The CDR3 contains 14 residues. Germline trimming cut 2 bases from V and 7 bases from J; bases unmatched to any gene: 5. CDR3: CASSYLTGGLEAFF. The CDR3 nucleotides are TGTGCCAGCAGTTACCTTACAGGGGGCCTTGAAGCTTTCTTT.

The genes are TRBV28 and TRBJ2-6; D gene ambiguous. Germline lookup yields CDR1 MDHEN and CDR2 SYDVKM. Trimming took 8 bases from V and 2 from J, leaving 7 bases between them. The CDR3 covers 13 residues. The CDR3 sequence is CASLNPGANVLTF. Written as DNA, the CDR3 is TGTGCCAGCCTGAACCCTGGGGCCAACGTCCTGACTTTC.

In its sample, this clonotype was seen many times. This chain joins TRBV27 and TRBJ1-5; D is uncertain. V lost 6 bases and J lost 5, with 11 bases in between. The germline V gene has CDR1 MNHEY and CDR2 SMNVEV (reference sequence). The CDR3 is 13 residues long. CDR3 residues: CASSGYGDQPQHF. In nucleotides, the CDR3 is TGTGCCAGCAGCGGCTACGGGGATCAGCCCCAGCATTTT.

This chain joins TRBV7-6 and TRBJ2-2; 8 bases fit TRBD1. CDR1 SGHVS and CDR2 FNYEAQ come from the germline V gene. Unmatched junction bases numbered 8, after V lost 5 bases and J lost 3 bases. This CDR3 region has 16 residues. CDR3 residues: CASSRRTGRDTGELFF. CDR3 nucleotides: TGTGCCAGCAGCCGAAGGACAGGGCGGGACACCGGGGAGCTGTTTTTT.

In this sample, this clonotype turned up many times. The gene calls are TRBV4-3 and TRBJ2-3; 7 nucleotides align to TRBD1. The CDR3 contains 15 residues. After removal of 1 base from V and 4 bases from J, the junction contained 5 bases not matched to a gene. Per the germline V gene, CDR1 is LGHNA and CDR2 is YSLEER. CDR3 DNA sequence: TGCGCCAGCAGCCAAGGGGACAGAGATTCAGATACGCAGTATTTT. It is translated as CASSQGDRDSDTQYF.

This clonotype was observed a few times. CDR3 amino acids: CASSRGAGADTQYF. CDR3 nucleotide sequence: TGTGCCAGCAGCAGGGGTGCCGGGGCAGATACGCAGTATTTT. The chain joins TRBV12-3 or TRBV12-4 to TRBJ2-3; a weak D match, TRBD1 (6 bases). Trimming removed 6 bases at V and 4 bases at J, with 14 bases between. The CDR3 runs to 14 residues.

Ten or more counts support this clonotype. The chain uses TRBV27 and TRBJ2-6; D uncertain. The CDR3 sequence is 14 residues long. Germline V CDR1 and CDR2: MNHEY, SMNVEV (reference sequence). V was cut by 1 base and J by 1 base, with 2 bases left in between. The CDR3 sequence is CASSLWSGANVLTF. CDR3 DNA sequence: TGTGCCAGCAGTTTATGGTCTGGGGCCAACGTCCTGACTTTC.

This clonotype was detected many times. DNA of the CDR3: TGTGCCAGCAGAATTACGGACGGCGGAGGGGGCACTGAAGCTTTCTTT. Translated, it gives CASRITDGGGGTEAFF. The V and J genes are TRBV6-2 or TRBV6-3 and TRBJ1-1; TRBD1 is a possible D gene (6 bases). This CDR3 comprises 16 residues. Germline CDR1 is MNHEY and CDR2 is SVGEGT. V gave up 6 bases and J gave up 4 bases, with 21 bases separating them.

CDR3 sequence: CASSWIPTRGVQETQYF. The CDR3 DNA sequence: TGCGCCAGCAGCTGGATCCCCACTCGTGGTGTGCAAGAGACCCAGTACTTC. V gene TRBV5-1 combines with J gene TRBJ2-5; D ambiguous. The V end lost 3 bases, the J end lost 2 bases, and 20 bases lay between the germline ends. CDR1 is SGHRS, CDR2 YFSETQ, per germline. This CDR3 region has 17 residues.